The source of this T cell receptor beta chain is a study of OX40 agonist ivuxolimab in advanced cancers. Whole-study context: Ivuxolimab, which patients received intravenously every 2 weeks, was dosed at 0.01 to 10 mg/kg. Partial responses were achieved by three patients: one hepatocellular carcinoma, two cutaneous melanoma.

Findings and limits, study-wide: Nonresponders, in some cases, also had low normalized T-cell clonal expansion. There were, on average, more expanded clones in CD8+ T cells than in CD4+.

This clone came up once. Its antigen remains unidentified. This CDR3 has 13 amino acids. CDR1 WNHNN and CDR2 SYGVQD come from the germline V gene (reference sequence). With 7 bases clipped from V and 7 bases from J, the junction kept 7 bases outside the gene matches. Profiled with immunoSEQ multiplex PCR; TCRdb holds only in-frame clones, not every one. The table has about 58,000 clones, roughly 77% seen once. The sequences come from CD4+ or CD8+ T cells sorted from blood, collected in a trial of the OX40 agonist ivuxolimab. V gene TRBV10-1 combines with J gene TRBJ2-5; the match to TRBD1 covers 9 bases. The receptor was isolated from an adult with an advanced solid tumor such as melanoma, head and neck, liver or kidney cancer. DNA of the CDR3: TGCGCCAGCACCGGGACAGGGAAGGGGACCCAGTACTTC. It codes for CASTGTGKGTQYF.